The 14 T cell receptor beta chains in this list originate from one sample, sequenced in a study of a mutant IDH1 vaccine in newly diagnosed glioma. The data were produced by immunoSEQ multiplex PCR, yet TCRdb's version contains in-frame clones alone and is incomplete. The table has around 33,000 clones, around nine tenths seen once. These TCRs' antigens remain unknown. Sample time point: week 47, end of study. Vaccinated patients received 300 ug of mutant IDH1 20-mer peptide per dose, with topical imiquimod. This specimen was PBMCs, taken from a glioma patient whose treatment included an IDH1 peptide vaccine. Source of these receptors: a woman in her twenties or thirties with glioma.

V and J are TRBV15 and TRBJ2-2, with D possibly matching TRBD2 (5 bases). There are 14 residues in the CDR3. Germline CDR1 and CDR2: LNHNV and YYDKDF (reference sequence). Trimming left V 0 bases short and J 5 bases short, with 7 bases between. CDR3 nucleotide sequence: TGTGCCACCAGCAGAGATCGGACTACCGGGGAGCTGTTTTTT. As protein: CATSRDRTTGELFF.

This chain's CDR3 is CASSLGGIGTDTQYF. The CDR3 DNA follows: TGTGCCAGCAGCTTGGGAGGGATTGGCACAGATACGCAGTATTTT. The chain combines TRBV5-4 with TRBJ2-3; TRBD2 is a possible D gene (5 bases). V was pared by 0 bases and J by 1 base, with 9 bases between. The CDR3 is 15 residues long. Germline loops: CDR1 SGHNT, CDR2 YYREEE (reference sequence).

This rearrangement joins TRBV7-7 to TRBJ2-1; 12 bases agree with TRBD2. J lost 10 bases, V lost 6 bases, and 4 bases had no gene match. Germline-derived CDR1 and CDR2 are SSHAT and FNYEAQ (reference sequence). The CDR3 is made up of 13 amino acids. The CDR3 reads CASSSTSGGEQFF. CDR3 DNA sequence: TGTGCCAGCAGTTCCACTAGCGGGGGGGAGCAGTTCTTC.

CDR3 amino acids: CASSLTSGGAFYNEQFF. CDR3 nucleotide sequence: TGTGCCAGCAGCTTAACTAGCGGGGGGGCCTTCTACAATGAGCAGTTCTTC. The chain links TRBV5-6 to TRBJ2-1; 13 bases are a match to TRBD2. V shed 2 bases, J shed 3 bases, and the junction held 5 bases outside the gene matches. The CDR3 extends over 17 amino acids. Germline V gives CDR1 SGHDT, CDR2 YYEEEE.

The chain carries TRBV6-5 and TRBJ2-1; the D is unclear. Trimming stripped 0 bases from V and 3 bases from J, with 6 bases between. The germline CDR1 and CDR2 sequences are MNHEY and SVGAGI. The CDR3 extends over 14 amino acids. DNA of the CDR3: TGTGCCAGCAGTTACTCGGGCAACTACAATGAGCAGTTCTTC. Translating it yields CASSYSGNYNEQFF.

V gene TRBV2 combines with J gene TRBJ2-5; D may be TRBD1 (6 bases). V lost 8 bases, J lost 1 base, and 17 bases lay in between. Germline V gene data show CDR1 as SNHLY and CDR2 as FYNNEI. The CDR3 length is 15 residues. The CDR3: CASGLTGYIQETQYF. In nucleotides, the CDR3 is TGTGCCAGCGGGCTGACAGGATACATCCAAGAGACCCAGTACTTC.

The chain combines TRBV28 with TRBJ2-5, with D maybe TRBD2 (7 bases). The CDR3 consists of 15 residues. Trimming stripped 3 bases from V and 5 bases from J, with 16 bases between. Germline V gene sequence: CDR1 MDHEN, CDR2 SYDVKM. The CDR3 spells CASSLGGGGTETQYF. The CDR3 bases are TGTGCCAGCAGTTTGGGGGGCGGGGGTACTGAGACCCAGTACTTC.

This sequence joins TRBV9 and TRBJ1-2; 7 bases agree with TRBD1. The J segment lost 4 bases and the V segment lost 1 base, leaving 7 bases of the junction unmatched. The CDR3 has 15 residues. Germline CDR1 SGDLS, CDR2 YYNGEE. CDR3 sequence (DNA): TGTGCCAGCAGCGTATACGAGGGACAGTCCTATGGCTACACCTTC. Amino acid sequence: CASSVYEGQSYGYTF.

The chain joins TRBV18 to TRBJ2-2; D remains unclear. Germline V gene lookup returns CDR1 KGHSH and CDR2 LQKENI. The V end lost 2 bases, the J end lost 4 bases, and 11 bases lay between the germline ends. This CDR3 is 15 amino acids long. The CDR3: CASSPTGLVTGELFF. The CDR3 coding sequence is TGTGCCAGCTCACCAACGGGTCTTGTCACCGGGGAGCTGTTTTTT.

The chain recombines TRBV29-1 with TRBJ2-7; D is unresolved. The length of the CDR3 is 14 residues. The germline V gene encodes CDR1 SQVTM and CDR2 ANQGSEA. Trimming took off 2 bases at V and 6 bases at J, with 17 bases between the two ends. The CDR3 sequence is CSVELGRPLGEQYF. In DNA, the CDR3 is TGCAGCGTTGAATTGGGCAGGCCCCTGGGCGAGCAGTACTTC.

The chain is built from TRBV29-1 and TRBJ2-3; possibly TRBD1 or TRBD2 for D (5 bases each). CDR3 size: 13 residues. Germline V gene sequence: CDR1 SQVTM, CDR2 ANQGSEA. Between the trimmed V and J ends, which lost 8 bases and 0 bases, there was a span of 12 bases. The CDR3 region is CSTQGDSTDTQYF. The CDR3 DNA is TGCAGCACTCAGGGAGACAGCACAGATACGCAGTATTTT.

CDR3 sequence: CASSLTGAYEQYF. As DNA, the CDR3 is TGCGCCAGCAGCCTGACAGGGGCCTACGAGCAGTACTTC. The gene calls are TRBV5-1 and TRBJ2-7; 8 nucleotides align to TRBD1. The V segment lost 4 bases and the J segment 2 bases; nucleotides outside the gene matches: 2. CDR1 and CDR2 from the germline V gene are SGHRS and YFSETQ. The CDR3 consists of 13 residues.

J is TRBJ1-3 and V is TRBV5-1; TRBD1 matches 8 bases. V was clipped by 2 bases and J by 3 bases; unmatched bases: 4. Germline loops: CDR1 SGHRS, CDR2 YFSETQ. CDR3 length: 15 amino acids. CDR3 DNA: TGCGCCAGCAGCTTTGGGGACAGGTTTGGAAACACCATATATTTT. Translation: CASSFGDRFGNTIYF.

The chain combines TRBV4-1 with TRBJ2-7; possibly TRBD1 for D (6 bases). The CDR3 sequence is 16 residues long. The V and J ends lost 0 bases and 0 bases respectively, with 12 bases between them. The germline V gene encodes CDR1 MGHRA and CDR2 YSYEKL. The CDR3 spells CASSQDPNRASYEQYF. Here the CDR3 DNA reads TGCGCCAGCAGCCAAGATCCGAACAGGGCCTCCTACGAGCAGTACTTC.